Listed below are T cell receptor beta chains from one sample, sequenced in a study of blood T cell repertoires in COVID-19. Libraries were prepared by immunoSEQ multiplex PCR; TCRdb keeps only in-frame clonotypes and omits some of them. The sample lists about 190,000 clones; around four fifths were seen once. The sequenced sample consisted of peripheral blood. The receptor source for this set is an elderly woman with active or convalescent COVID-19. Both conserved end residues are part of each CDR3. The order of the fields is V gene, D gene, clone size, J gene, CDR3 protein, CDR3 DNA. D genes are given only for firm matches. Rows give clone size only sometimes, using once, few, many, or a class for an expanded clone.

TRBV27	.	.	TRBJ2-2	CASSFRQSYANTGELFF	TGTGCCAGCAGTTTCCGACAGTCCTACGCGAACACCGGGGAGCTGTTTTTT
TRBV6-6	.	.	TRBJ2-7	CASSYPETYEQYF	TGTGCCAGCAGTTACCCGGAGACCTACGAGCAGTACTTC
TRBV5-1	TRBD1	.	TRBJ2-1	CASSVQGDEQFF	TGCGCCAGCAGCGTACAGGGGGATGAGCAGTTCTTC
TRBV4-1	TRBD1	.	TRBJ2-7	CASSPNSGQLYEQYF	TGCGCCAGCAGCCCAAACTCGGGACAGTTGTACGAGCAGTACTTC
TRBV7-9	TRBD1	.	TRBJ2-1	CASSTAGTGLNEQFF	TGTGCCAGCAGCACTGCCGGGACAGGGTTGAATGAGCAGTTCTTC
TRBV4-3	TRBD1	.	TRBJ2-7	CASSQATGTGSSYEQYF	TGCGCCAGCAGCCAAGCTACCGGGACAGGAAGCTCCTACGAGCAGTACTTC
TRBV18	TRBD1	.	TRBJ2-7	CASSDQGAFYEQYF	TGTGCCAGCTCAGATCAGGGGGCTTTCTACGAGCAGTACTTC
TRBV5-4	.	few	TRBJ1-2	CASSFDRANYGYTF	TGTGCCAGCAGCTTCGACAGAGCTAACTATGGCTACACCTTC
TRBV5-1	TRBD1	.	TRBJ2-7	CASSPTGGSYEQYF	TGCGCCAGCAGCCCCACAGGGGGCAGCTACGAGCAGTACTTC
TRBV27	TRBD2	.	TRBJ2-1	CASKPGLAPSSYNEQFF	TGTGCCAGCAAACCGGGACTAGCGCCTAGCTCCTACAATGAGCAGTTCTTC
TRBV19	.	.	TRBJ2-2	CASSSSNGNGGELFF	TGTGCCAGTAGTAGCAGTAACGGGAATGGCGGGGAGCTGTTTTTT
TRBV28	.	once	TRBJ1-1	CASSFRVSTEAFF	TGTGCCAGCAGTTTCAGGGTAAGCACTGAAGCTTTCTTT
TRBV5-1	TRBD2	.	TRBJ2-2	CARSIRGGAGSNTGELFF	TGCGCCCGCAGCATTCGGGGGGGGGCCGGGTCCAACACCGGGGAGCTGTTTTTT
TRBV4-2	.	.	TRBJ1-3	CASSQGPGTGNTIYF	TGTGCCAGCAGCCAAGGCCCAGGGACTGGAAACACCATATATTTT
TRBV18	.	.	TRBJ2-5	CASSPNRAVETQYF	TGTGCCAGCTCACCAAACAGGGCCGTCGAGACCCAGTACTTC
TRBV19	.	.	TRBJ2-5	CASSKSGGVSWETQYF	TGTGCCAGTAGCAAGTCCGGGGGTGTCTCGTGGGAGACCCAGTACTTC
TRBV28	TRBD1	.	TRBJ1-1	CASSLGDRNTEAFF	TGTGCCAGCAGTTTAGGGGACAGGAACACTGAAGCTTTCTTT
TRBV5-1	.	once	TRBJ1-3	CASSFRGIGNTIYF	TGCGCCAGCAGCTTCAGGGGAATTGGAAACACCATATATTTT
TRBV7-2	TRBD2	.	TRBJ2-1	CASSLVGGARNEQFF	TGTGCCAGCAGCTTAGTCGGGGGGGCTAGGAATGAGCAGTTCTTC
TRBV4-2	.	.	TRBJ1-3	CASSLAGARGNTIYF	TGTGCCAGCAGCCTTGCGGGGGCTAGAGGAAACACCATATATTTT
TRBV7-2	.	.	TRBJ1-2	CASSQTRFVGYTF	TGTGCCAGCAGCCAGACACGGTTCGTGGGCTACACCTTC
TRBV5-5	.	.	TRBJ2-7	CASSLVTGIYEQYF	TGTGCCAGCAGCTTGGTCACAGGGATCTACGAGCAGTACTTC
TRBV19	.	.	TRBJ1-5	CASKGGNQPQHF	TGTGCCAGTAAGGGGGGCAATCAGCCCCAGCATTTT
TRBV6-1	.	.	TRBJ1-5	CASSEVGNVQPQHF	TGTGCCAGCAGTGAAGTGGGCAATGTTCAGCCCCAGCATTTT
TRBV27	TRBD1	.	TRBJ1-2	CASSLSAGGGYGYTF	TGTGCCAGCAGTTTATCTGCAGGGGGCGGCTATGGCTACACCTTC
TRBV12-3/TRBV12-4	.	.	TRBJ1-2	CASRFSSGGYTF	TGTGCCAGCAGGTTTTCGTCCGGGGGCTACACCTTC
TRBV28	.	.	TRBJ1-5	CASSGGHSNQPQHF	TGTGCCAGCAGTGGAGGCCACAGCAATCAGCCCCAGCATTTT
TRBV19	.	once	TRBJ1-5	CASSIERSHSNQPQHF	TGTGCCAGTAGTATAGAGAGAAGTCATAGCAATCAGCCCCAGCATTTT
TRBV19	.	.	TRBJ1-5	CASSIDDTRGNQPQHF	TGTGCCAGTAGTATCGACGACACTAGAGGCAATCAGCCCCAGCATTTT
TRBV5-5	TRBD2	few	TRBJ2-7	CASSLRLAGGPSSYEQYF	TGTGCCAGCAGCTTACGACTAGCGGGGGGCCCGAGCTCCTACGAGCAGTACTTC
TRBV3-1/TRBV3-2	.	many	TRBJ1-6	CASSQDRGGNSPLHF	TGTGCCAGCAGCCAAGACAGGGGTGGGAATTCACCCCTCCACTTT
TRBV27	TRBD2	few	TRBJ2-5	CASSSRAGGRETQYF	TGTGCCAGCAGTTCAAGAGCGGGGGGACGAGAGACCCAGTACTTC
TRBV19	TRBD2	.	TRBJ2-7	CASSMGVAGNKYF	TGTGCCAGTAGTATGGGGGTAGCGGGGAACAAGTACTTC
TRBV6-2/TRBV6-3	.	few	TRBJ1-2	CASSYFSSDYGYTF	TGTGCCAGCAGTTACTTTTCGAGTGACTATGGCTACACCTTC
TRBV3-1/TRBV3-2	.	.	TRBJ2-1	CASSQSYQTYNEQFF	TGTGCCAGCAGCCAAAGCTACCAAACGTACAATGAGCAGTTCTTC
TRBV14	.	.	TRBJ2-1	CASSQEAGAGEYLLEQFF	TGTGCCAGCAGCCAAGAGGCGGGGGCTGGGGAGTATCTTCTTGAGCAGTTCTTC
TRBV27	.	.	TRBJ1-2	CASSPGSWGYTF	TGTGCCAGCAGTCCCGGGAGCTGGGGCTACACCTTC
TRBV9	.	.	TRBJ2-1	CASSVRWEYNEQFF	TGTGCCAGCAGCGTTAGGTGGGAGTACAATGAGCAGTTCTTC
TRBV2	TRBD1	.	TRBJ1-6	CASSDQGQGVSPLHF	TGTGCCAGCAGTGACCAAGGACAGGGGGTTTCACCCCTCCACTTT
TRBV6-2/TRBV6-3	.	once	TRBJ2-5	CASSYSRVRTLQETQYF	TGTGCCAGCAGTTACTCGCGCGTTAGAACCTTACAAGAGACCCAGTACTTC
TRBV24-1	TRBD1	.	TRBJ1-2	CATSDSSTGGHYGYTF	TGTGCCACCAGTGACTCCTCGACAGGGGGACACTATGGCTACACCTTC
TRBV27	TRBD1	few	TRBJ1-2	CASSLKMKGGIGYTF	TGTGCCAGCAGTTTAAAGATGAAAGGGGGCATCGGCTACACCTTC
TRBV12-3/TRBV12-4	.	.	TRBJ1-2	CASTLRGWSGYTF	TGTGCCAGCACCCTTCGGGGTTGGTCTGGCTACACCTTC
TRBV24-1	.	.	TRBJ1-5	CATSEGGNSNQPQHF	TGTGCCACCAGTGAGGGAGGGAATAGCAATCAGCCCCAGCATTTT
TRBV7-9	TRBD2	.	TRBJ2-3	CASSFVAGRGPDTQYF	TGTGCCAGCAGCTTTGTGGCGGGGAGGGGCCCAGATACGCAGTATTTT
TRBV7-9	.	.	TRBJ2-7	CASSLANFYEQYF	TGTGCCAGCAGCTTAGCGAACTTCTACGAGCAGTACTTC
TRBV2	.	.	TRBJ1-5	CASSPRGQGRNQPQHF	TGTGCCAGCAGCCCCCGGGGCCAGGGGCGCAATCAGCCCCAGCATTTT
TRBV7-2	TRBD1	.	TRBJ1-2	CASSLMGTGALYGYTF	TGTGCCAGCAGCTTAATGGGGACAGGGGCTTTATATGGCTACACCTTC
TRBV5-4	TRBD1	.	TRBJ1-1	CASTGGRTNTEAFF	TGTGCCAGCACAGGGGGCCGGACGAACACTGAAGCTTTCTTT
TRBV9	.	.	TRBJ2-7	CASSVGPGWYEQYF	TGTGCCAGCAGCGTAGGTCCAGGGTGGTACGAGCAGTACTTC
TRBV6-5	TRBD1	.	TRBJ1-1	CASRRSTGGNTEAFF	TGTGCCAGCAGGCGTTCTACAGGGGGGAACACTGAAGCTTTCTTT
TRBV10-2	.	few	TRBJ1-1	CASKQGSEAFF	TGCGCCAGCAAGCAGGGCTCTGAAGCTTTCTTT